The 29 T cell receptor beta chains given below trace back to one sample, sequenced in a study of T cell responses to AZD1222 COVID-19 vaccine (dated by TCRdb to about 2021). Per the publication, the time point label means: about 28 days (+/-7) after the second vaccine dose. Library preparation was by the immunoSEQ multiplex PCR assay. TCRdb obtained this table from immuneACCESS and retained in-frame rearrangements with V and J assigned. These tables miss some clones; where compared with another copy, unresolved V genes account for less than half of the shortfall, and the remainder is unexplained. This sample has roughly 50,000 clones in its table, and approximately 91% of those were observed once. Roughly 5% of the sample is taken by the ten largest. Sequenced material: peripheral blood, taken 28 days after the second AZD1222 dose. The receptors were gathered from an adult who received the AZD1222 COVID-19 vaccine.

V is TRBV21-1 and J is TRBJ2-5; the D segment call TRBD2 is taken from the table without a DNA check. TRBV21-1 is flagged as a pseudogene. CDR3 size: 16 residues. For the CDR3, the DNA is TGTGCCAGCAGCGACCATGAGGCAGTGGAAAAAGAGACCCAGTACTTC. The encoded protein is CASSDHEAVEKETQYF.

The rearrangement joins TRBV28 to TRBJ2-2; perhaps TRBD2 as D (6 bases). From germline, CDR1 is MDHEN and CDR2 SYDVKM. V dropped 5 bases and J dropped 0 bases, with 13 bases sitting between them. This CDR3 region has 16 residues. The CDR3 DNA reads as TGTGCCAGCAGTCACGGGGGTTACGCGAACACCGGGGAGCTGTTTTTT. Translation gives CASSHGGYANTGELFF.

The chain is built from TRBV5-4 and TRBJ1-1; no clear D. Germline V lookup: CDR1 SGHNT, CDR2 YYREEE (reference sequence). V gave up 3 bases and J gave up 1 base, with 10 bases separating them. The CDR3 sequence is 14 residues long. CDR3 DNA sequence: TGTGCCAGCAGCTCTCCGACGGAGAACACTGAAGCTTTCTTT. This gives the protein CASSSPTENTEAFF.

V gene TRBV18 combines with J gene TRBJ1-6; D unclear. V was shortened by 4 bases and J by 5 bases, with 18 bases between the two germline ends. This CDR3 spans 17 amino acids. From germline, CDR1 is KGHSH and CDR2 LQKENI. CDR3: CASSRYLIEDNNSPLHF. In DNA, the CDR3 is TGTGCCAGCTCACGATACCTGATTGAGGATAATAATTCACCCCTCCACTTT.

The chain joins TRBV10-3 to TRBJ1-2; 7 bases map to TRBD1. V gave up 6 bases and J gave up 2 bases; unmatched junction bases: 3. This CDR3 is built from 13 residues. CDR1 ENHRY and CDR2 SYGVKD come from the germline V gene. DNA for the CDR3: TGTGCCATCAGCACGGGACAGAACTATGGCTACACCTTC. It translates to CAISTGQNYGYTF.

The genes are TRBV5-6 and TRBJ1-2; the match to TRBD1 covers 11 bases. V lost 5 bases, J lost 4 bases, and 1 base stayed unmatched. Per germline, CDR1 SGHDT and CDR2 YYEEEE. CDR3 length: 13 amino acids. CDR3 coding DNA: TGTGCCAGCAGGGGGACAGGGGGCTATGGCTACACCTTC. Translation gives CASRGTGGYGYTF.

The chain joins TRBV9 to TRBJ1-3; 7 bases align to TRBD1. The CDR3 runs 18 residues. The J segment lost 1 base and the V segment lost 0 bases, leaving 10 bases of the junction unmatched. Germline assignment: CDR1 SGDLS and CDR2 YYNGEE. The DNA for the CDR3 is TGTGCCAGCAGCGTAGGGGACAGCGGAACTCAATCTGGAAACACCATATATTTT. It specifies CASSVGDSGTQSGNTIYF. Full variable domain (remainder filled in from reference TRBV9 and TRBJ1-3): DSGVTQTPKHLITATGQRVTLRCSPRSGDLSVYWYQQSLDQGLQFLIQYYNGEERAKGNILERFSAQQFPDLHSELNLSSLELGDSALYFCASSVGDSGTQSGNTIYFGEGSWLTVV.

This clone appeared once. The DNA of the CDR3 is TGTGCCAGCAGTCCGGGACAGATGGGTGAGCAGTTCTTC. This encodes CASSPGQMGEQFF. V gene TRBV6-5 combines with J gene TRBJ2-1; 7 bases agree with TRBD1. This CDR3 is 13 amino acids long. Germline trimming cut 5 bases from V and 9 bases from J; bases unmatched to any gene: 7. Germline V gives CDR1 MNHEY, CDR2 SVGAGI.

This clone was seen a single time. The chain joins TRBV28 to TRBJ2-3; TRBD1 matches at 11 bases. Germline-derived CDR1 and CDR2 are MDHEN and SYDVKM. The trim removed 4 bases at V and 8 bases at J, leaving 5 bases unmatched. This CDR3 spans 14 amino acids. As DNA, the CDR3 is TGTGCCAGCAGTTGGGGACAGGGGGTTGCTACGCAGTATTTT. It specifies CASSWGQGVATQYF. The entire variable domain, with the rest obtained from reference TRBV28 and TRBJ2-3, is as follows: DVKVTQSSRYLVKRTGEKVFLECVQDMDHENMFWYRQDPGLGLRLIYFSYDVKMKEKGDIPEGYSVSREKKERFSLILESASTNQTSMYLCASSWGQGVATQYFGPGTRLTVL.

V and J are TRBV28 and TRBJ2-4, with D possibly TRBD1 on 5 matching bases. The CDR3 runs 13 residues. Germline CDR1 reads MDHEN; CDR2 reads SYDVKM. The V and J ends lost 8 bases and 6 bases respectively, with 14 bases between them. CDR3: CASLNRYSNIQYF. For the CDR3, the DNA is TGTGCCAGCCTAAACAGGTACTCAAACATTCAGTACTTC.

This chain joins TRBV27 and TRBJ2-1; perhaps TRBD1 as D (5 bases). The CDR3 is 15 residues long. V was shortened by 6 bases and J by 2 bases, with 14 bases between the two germline ends. Germline V lookup: CDR1 MNHEY, CDR2 SMNVEV (reference sequence). The CDR3 DNA is TGTGCCAGCAGGACCCGGCAGGGTACCTACAATGAGCAGTTCTTC. Its protein product is CASRTRQGTYNEQFF.

The chain has TRBV28 and TRBJ1-5; 7 nucleotides align to TRBD1. The CDR3 is 15 residues long. CDR1 and CDR2 from the germline V gene are MDHEN and SYDVKM. V was pared by 2 bases and J by 3 bases, with 4 bases of the junction left unmatched. The CDR3 sequence: CASSLMDRINQPQHF. The DNA for the CDR3 is TGTGCCAGCAGTTTAATGGACAGGATCAATCAGCCCCAGCATTTT. The full variable domain, rest sourced from reference TRBV28 and TRBJ1-5, is DVKVTQSSRYLVKRTGEKVFLECVQDMDHENMFWYRQDPGLGLRLIYFSYDVKMKEKGDIPEGYSVSREKKERFSLILESASTNQTSMYLCASSLMDRINQPQHFGDGTRLSIL.

The genes are TRBV5-1 and TRBJ1-5; maybe TRBD1 (6 bases). Trimming left V 4 bases short and J 3 bases short, with 17 bases between. CDR1 is SGHRS, CDR2 YFSETQ, per germline. The CDR3 spans 16 residues. The CDR3 bases are TGCGCCAGCAGCCCGGGGGCAGGGTGGAACAATCAGCCCCAGCATTTT. Encoded protein: CASSPGAGWNNQPQHF.

The gene calls are TRBV5-4 and TRBJ2-3; the match to TRBD2 covers 15 bases. The CDR3 length is 16 residues. Germline assignment: CDR1 SGHNT and CDR2 YYREEE (reference sequence). Trimming cost V 3 bases and J 5 bases; bases outside gene matches: 4. The CDR3 DNA reads as TGTGCCAGCAGCTCCCGGACTAGCGGGGGGGAAGATACGCAGTATTTT. This sequence encodes CASSSRTSGGEDTQYF.

As DNA, the CDR3 is TGTGCCAGCAGGGCCTCCGGGACACCCCACTACGAGCAGTACTTC. It is translated as CASRASGTPHYEQYF. The V and J genes are TRBV27 and TRBJ2-7; tentative D call: TRBD1 (6 bases). The V gene lost 6 bases and the J gene lost 3 bases, with 18 bases spanning the gap. Germline CDR1 reads MNHEY; CDR2 reads SMNVEV (reference sequence). The CDR3 contains 15 residues.

The chain uses TRBV6-5 and TRBJ2-1; D is unclear. Germline lookup yields CDR1 MNHEY and CDR2 SVGAGI. The ends were cut back, 7 bases at V and 0 bases at J, with 10 bases in the middle. The CDR3 runs to 14 residues. In DNA form, the CDR3 reads TGTGCCAGCAACGAATTGGGCTCCTACAATGAGCAGTTCTTC. Translating it yields CASNELGSYNEQFF.

J is TRBJ1-1 and V is TRBV23-1; D is unclear. TRBV23-1 is an ORF; its function is uncertain. The CDR3 contains 15 residues. V was pared by 1 base and J by 3 bases, with 12 bases between. The CDR3 DNA is TGCGCCAGCAGTCAATATCAGCTTCTGGACACTGAAGCTTTCTTT. Protein product: CASSQYQLLDTEAFF.

V and J are TRBV28 and TRBJ1-1, with no clear D. This CDR3 has 13 residues. V lost 10 bases and J 5 bases, leaving 17 bases between the germline ends. Germline V gene lookup returns CDR1 MDHEN and CDR2 SYDVKM. This chain's CDR3 is CATEDPSTTEAFF. Written as DNA, the CDR3 is TGTGCCACCGAGGACCCATCGACGACTGAAGCTTTCTTT. Filled out from reference TRBV28 and TRBJ1-1, the complete variable domain reads DVKVTQSSRYLVKRTGEKVFLECVQDMDHENMFWYRQDPGLGLRLIYFSYDVKMKEKGDIPEGYSVSREKKERFSLILESASTNQTSMYLCATEDPSTTEAFFGQGTRLTVV.

The chain uses TRBV6-5 and TRBJ2-3, with D unresolved. The germline V gene encodes CDR1 MNHEY and CDR2 SVGAGI. Trimming took 6 bases from V and 0 from J, leaving 7 bases between them. This CDR3 region has 13 residues. As DNA, the CDR3 is TGTGCCAGCAGGACCGACAGCACAGATACGCAGTATTTT. It is translated as CASRTDSTDTQYF.

This chain links TRBV6-5 with TRBJ2-7; D is ambiguous. With 0 bases removed from V and 4 bases from J, the gap between germline ends came to 13 bases. CDR1 is MNHEY and CDR2 is SVGAGI in the germline V gene. The CDR3 is made up of 15 amino acids. CDR3 sequence reads: CASSYSLRRNYEQYF. The CDR3 coding sequence is TGTGCCAGCAGTTACTCACTAAGACGTAATTACGAGCAGTACTTC.

The chain is built from TRBV7-2 and TRBJ2-7; possibly TRBD2 for D (5 bases). CDR1 is SGHTA, CDR2 FQGNSA, per germline. This CDR3 is 17 amino acids long. The V gene lost 1 base and the J gene lost 3 bases, with 19 bases spanning the gap. CDR3 amino acids: CASSLGRRGGPRYEQYF. CDR3 in DNA: TGTGCCAGCAGCTTAGGGAGGCGCGGCGGCCCCCGCTACGAGCAGTACTTC.

This clone was found once. The genes are TRBV5-1 and TRBJ2-2; D is possibly TRBD1 (5 bases). Trimming pared 4 bases from V and 5 bases from J, leaving 15 bases between. The CDR3 totals 15 residues. Per germline, CDR1 SGHRS and CDR2 YFSETQ. CDR3 region: CASSPQGRLTGELFF. The CDR3 DNA follows: TGCGCCAGCAGCCCTCAGGGCAGACTTACCGGGGAGCTGTTTTTT.

The V call is TRBV19, the J call TRBJ2-7, with 13 bases matching TRBD2. Looked up from germline, CDR1 is LNHDA and CDR2 is SQIVND (reference sequence). V shed 6 bases, J shed 2 bases, and the junction held 4 bases outside the gene matches. This CDR3 region has 15 residues. In DNA, the CDR3 is TGTGCCAGTAGACTGACTAGCGGGGGGCCCTACGAGCAGTACTTC. This encodes CASRLTSGGPYEQYF.

This clone was seen more than once but under ten times. This chain joins TRBV10-3 and TRBJ2-7, with D possibly matching TRBD1 (7 bases). This CDR3 spans 13 amino acids. V gave up 10 bases and J gave up 5 bases, with 18 bases separating them. CDR1 ENHRY and CDR2 SYGVKD come from the germline V gene. The CDR3 is CASKRQGGHEQYF. The CDR3 DNA reads as TGTGCCAGCAAAAGACAGGGAGGCCACGAGCAGTACTTC.

This clone was seen a handful of times. V usage is TRBV7-8 and J usage is TRBJ2-2; D is undetermined. Germline CDR1 is SGHVS and CDR2 is FQNEAQ. Trimming removed 3 bases from V and 3 bases from J, with 11 bases in between. The CDR3 covers 15 residues. Written as DNA, the CDR3 is TGTGCCAGCAGCTTTAGAAGGGAATACACCGGGGAGCTGTTTTTT. Its protein product is CASSFRREYTGELFF.

The gene calls are TRBV4-1 and TRBJ1-3; 9 bases agree with TRBD1. CDR3 length: 17 amino acids. The V gene end was trimmed by 4 bases and the J gene end by 2 bases; junction bases not matched to a gene: 9. The germline CDR1 and CDR2 sequences are MGHRA and YSYEKL. CDR3 region: CASSPGQGRGPGNTIYF. CDR3 in DNA: TGCGCCAGCAGCCCCGGACAGGGGAGGGGCCCTGGAAACACCATATATTTT.

The chain recombines TRBV2 with TRBJ2-1; D call uncertain. Trimming stripped 10 bases from V and 9 bases from J, with 10 bases between. CDR1 and CDR2 from the germline V gene are SNHLY and FYNNEI. This CDR3 is 10 amino acids long. CDR3 coding DNA: TGTGCCACCGATTCCCGTGAGCAGTTCTTC. Amino acid sequence: CATDSREQFF.

The chain employs TRBV28 and TRBJ2-5; D not certain. CDR1 is MDHEN and CDR2 is SYDVKM in the germline V gene. With 2 bases removed from V and 5 bases from J, the gap between germline ends came to 9 bases. The CDR3 contains 13 residues. CDR3 in DNA: TGTGCCAGCAGTTTAAGGACGGCGGAGACCCAGTACTTC. Translated, it gives CASSLRTAETQYF.

The V and J genes are TRBV7-2 and TRBJ2-3, with TRBD2 matching over 9 bases. In germline, CDR1 is SGHTA, CDR2 FQGNSA. The CDR3 runs to 16 residues. V lost 5 bases to trimming and J lost 2 bases; unmatched junction nucleotides: 8. The CDR3, as DNA: TGTGCCAGCAGCCCGTTAGCGGGAGCCATCACAGATACGCAGTATTTT. Amino acid sequence: CASSPLAGAITDTQYF. The whole variable domain, remainder taken from reference TRBV7-2 and TRBJ2-3, is GAGVSQSPSNKVTEKGKDVELRCDPISGHTALYWYRQSLGQGLEFLIYFQGNSAPDKSGLPSDRFSAERTGGSVSTLTIQRTQQEDSAVYLCASSPLAGAITDTQYFGPGTRLTVL.